The 3 T cell receptor beta chains in this list originate from one sample, sequenced in a study of naive and memory T cell subsets. Both TRBC1 and TRBC2 were covered by a beta constant-region primer of two equimolar oligonucleotides. Ligated cDNA was amplified by four rounds of PCR with nested alpha and beta constant-region primers and SP2. Each CDR3 protein gets one entry after TCRdb re-called the UMI-ligation and nested PCR reads with MiXCR. Altogether over 30,000 distinct CDR3 sequences are present, 18% being singletons, with the ten largest covering around 3.4%. Material for sequencing was effector memory CD4+ T cells from blood. Subset given: effector memory, CD45RA- CD27-. The receptor set was obtained from a human donor in good health.

The chain recombines TRBV3-1 with TRBJ1-6; no clear D gene. The CDR3 runs 15 residues. Germline CDR1 LGHDT, CDR2 YNNKEL (reference sequence). V lost 4 bases to trimming and J lost 6 bases, with 13 bases between them. The CDR3 sequence is CASSLGPSSNSPLHF. The CDR3 DNA is TGTGCCAGCAGCCTAGGACCTTCATCTAATTCACCCCTCCACTTT.

This clonotype has a handful of counts. The chain has TRBV28 and TRBJ1-4; a weak D match, TRBD1 (5 bases). Germline-derived CDR1 and CDR2 are MDHEN and SYDVKM. V was trimmed by 3 bases and J by 8 bases, leaving 10 bases between them. The CDR3 sequence is 13 residues long. This CDR3 is CASSFRGREKLFF. As DNA, the CDR3 is TGTGCCAGCAGTTTCCGGGGCCGGGAAAAACTGTTTTTT.

This clonotype occurred a few times. The chain links TRBV5-1 to TRBJ1-2; maybe TRBD1 (5 bases). Germline values: CDR1 SGHRS, CDR2 YFSETQ. The CDR3 spans 16 residues. Deletions cut 4 bases from V and 0 bases from J, with 16 bases between. CDR3 coding DNA: TGCGCCAGCAGCCCGAGTGCGGGACGGACTAACTATGGCTACACCTTC. This codes for CASSPSAGRTNYGYTF.